The rows below give T cell receptor beta chains drawn from one sample of a study of shared clonotypes between healthy human individuals. Sequencing used immunoSEQ multiplex PCR; TCRdb keeps in-frame clones, though not all of them. Among about 2.4 million clones listed, around nine tenths were seen once. Sequenced input: naive CD4+ T cells sorted from blood. The receptor set was obtained from a man between 18 and 29 years old in good health. Each CDR3 is given with its conserved first and last residue. The order of the fields is J gene, V gene, CDR3 protein.

>TRBJ1-6|TRBV7-9
CASSWGDSPLHF
>TRBJ2-3|TRBV7-2
CASSLDGWGTDTQYF
>TRBJ1-2|TRBV2
CASSLYNYGYTF
>TRBJ1-5|TRBV6-1
CASSVPTGGGGPQHF
>TRBJ1-1|TRBV10-3
CAIRENDGGTEAFF
>TRBJ2-1|TRBV5-4
CASSSPPARQEGAVNEQFF
>TRBJ2-7|TRBV15
CATSKAHYEQYF
>TRBJ1-1|TRBV5-1
CASSLGLGTEAFF
>TRBJ2-7|TRBV9
CASSVGGYYEQYF
>TRBJ1-5|TRBV5-1
CASSLASNQPQHF
>TRBJ1-6|TRBV6-1
CASSGSTQAGHF
>TRBJ2-3|TRBV4-3
CASSQGDARTDTQYF
>TRBJ2-7|TRBV14
CASSQDWGEQYF
>TRBJ2-2|TRBV18
CASPAGVGTGELFF
>TRBJ2-5|TRBV2
CASSQEETQYF
>TRBJ2-7|TRBV11-2
CASSSARGPYEQYF
>TRBJ1-5|TRBV19
CASSIVGDQPQHF
>TRBJ2-3|TRBV9
CASSVVGGAQYF
>TRBJ1-4|TRBV7-9
CASSLVQGAVATNEKLFF
>TRBJ1-2|TRBV11-2
CASSDGQSAF
>TRBJ1-1|TRBV2
CASSPNRGPEAFF
>TRBJ2-1|TRBV7-2
CASSPRQGAYNEQFF
>TRBJ2-3|TRBV5-1
CASSLRASTDTQYF
>TRBJ2-1|TRBV11-2
CASSVFGLADNEQFF
>TRBJ1-4|TRBV11-2
CASSLGGVNEKLFF
>TRBJ2-7|TRBV5-1
CASSLGTGWNGEQYF
>TRBJ1-5|TRBV6-1
CASTHGQGSGQPQHF
>TRBJ2-3|TRBV6-1
CASSPGHTQYF
>TRBJ2-7|TRBV23-1
CASSHLTLDGRSYEQYF
>TRBJ1-2|TRBV6-1
CASSLDSYGYTF
>TRBJ2-7|TRBV7-8
CASSPAGFGRREQYF
>TRBJ2-7|TRBV7-9
CASSFLGSSYEQYF
>TRBJ1-1|TRBV7-9
CASSLGKLNTEAFF
>TRBJ2-7|TRBV7-3
CASSLERGAHYEQYF
>TRBJ2-3|TRBV7-3
CASSRFGLAGGPDTQYF
>TRBJ2-6|TRBV7-6
CASSSTGHGANVLTF
>TRBJ2-1|TRBV11-2
CASSLGQGGAYNEQFF
>TRBJ1-5|TRBV2
CASSQEVNSNQPQHF
>TRBJ2-2|TRBV7-8
CASSLAPGGTGELFF
>TRBJ2-2|TRBV29-1
CSVERGTGELFF
>TRBJ1-5|TRBV5-6
CASSFQHNQPQHF
>TRBJ2-7|TRBV7-9
CASSRQETYEQYF
>TRBJ1-5|TRBV7-2
CASSLIRANQPQHF
>TRBJ1-2|TRBV28
CASSPPNRYGYTF
>TRBJ2-7|TRBV4-1
CASSFNSATFYEQYF
>TRBJ2-7|TRBV25-1
CASLPGGLAYEQYF
>TRBJ1-4|TRBV19
CASSLRDGFNEKLFF
>TRBJ2-5|TRBV21-1
CASSPPTETQYF
>TRBJ1-1|TRBV30
CAWRGSGKGEAFF
>TRBJ2-3|TRBV19
CASSIPQASTDTQYF
>TRBJ2-3|TRBV25-1
CASRESGVRTDTQYF
>TRBJ2-2|TRBV7-7
CASSLRETGELFF
>TRBJ1-5|TRBV9
CASSVSGLSNQPQHF
>TRBJ1-1|TRBV7-9
CASSLEGQGQAFF